A single sample gave rise to the 30 T cell receptor beta chains below, sequenced in a study of cytotoxic CD8 clonotypes in ibrutinib-treated CLL. Profiled with immunoSEQ multiplex PCR; TCRdb holds only in-frame clones, not every one. The sample lists hundreds of thousands of clones; 70% were seen once. The input for sequencing was PBMCs, taken after 24 months of ibrutinib treatment. These receptor sequences come from a human donor with chronic lymphocytic leukemia.

The V and J genes are TRBV5-1 and TRBJ2-1, with D possibly matching TRBD2 (5 bases). Deletions cut 4 bases from V and 3 bases from J, with 14 bases between. Germline CDR1 SGHRS, CDR2 YFSETQ. This CDR3 spans 15 amino acids. CDR3 loop: CASSAGILNYNEQFF. In DNA, the CDR3 is TGCGCCAGCAGCGCCGGGATTTTGAACTACAATGAGCAGTTCTTC.

The CDR3 nucleotides read TGTGCCAGCAGCGTAGAAGGGGTGGGCGAGCAGTACTTC. This encodes CASSVEGVGEQYF. The rearrangement links TRBV9 to TRBJ2-7; D is possibly TRBD1 (5 bases). Germline V gene lookup returns CDR1 SGDLS and CDR2 YYNGEE. V lost 0 bases to trimming and J lost 6 bases, with 10 bases between them. The CDR3 runs 13 residues.

The chain links TRBV20-1 to TRBJ2-3; D unclear. The CDR3 length is 11 residues. V shed 7 bases and J shed 2 bases, with 7 bases lying between them. In germline, CDR1 is DFQATT, CDR2 SNEGSKA (reference sequence). The DNA of the CDR3 is TGCAGTGTATCAGTCACAGATACGCAGTATTTT. Translation gives CSVSVTDTQYF.

This clone was observed once. The chain uses TRBV30 and TRBJ1-1; no clear D gene. There are 12 residues in the CDR3. The V end was cut by 8 bases, the J end by 0 bases, with 10 bases between. Germline V CDR1 and CDR2: GTSNPN, SVGIG (reference sequence). The CDR3, as DNA: TGTGCCCGAACATTGATGAACACTGAAGCTTTCTTT. It encodes CARTLMNTEAFF.

This sequence joins TRBV7-6 and TRBJ2-7; TRBD2 might be the D (6 bases). This CDR3 spans 18 amino acids. Germline lookup yields CDR1 SGHVS and CDR2 FNYEAQ. V dropped 4 bases and J dropped 6 bases, with 28 bases sitting between them. The CDR3, as DNA: TGTGCCAGCAGCTGTGGACCCTTTGATTCGGGGGTGGGCTGCGAGCAGTACTTC. Its translation is CASSCGPFDSGVGCEQYF. The variable domain in full, completed from reference TRBV7-6 and TRBJ2-7, reads GAGVSQSPRYKVTKRGQDVALRCDPISGHVSLYWYRQALGQGPEFLTYFNYEAQQDKSGLPNDRFSAERPEGSISTLTIQRTEQRDSAMYRCASSCGPFDSGVGCEQYFGPGTRLTVT.

The chain carries TRBV6-5 and TRBJ2-7; 7 nucleotides align to TRBD2. The V gene end was trimmed by 6 bases and the J gene end by 2 bases; junction bases not matched to a gene: 7. The length of the CDR3 is 14 residues. CDR1 and CDR2 (germline): MNHEY, SVGAGI. The CDR3 DNA sequence: TGTGCCAGCAGCCCGCGGGGAGGGCCCTACGAGCAGTACTTC. It codes for CASSPRGGPYEQYF.

This sequence joins TRBV7-9 and TRBJ2-7, with 8 bases identical to TRBD2. The CDR3 loop spans 15 amino acids. V trimming: 2 bases; J trimming: 4 bases; junction bases outside the gene matches: 7. Germline V lookup: CDR1 SEHNR, CDR2 FQNEAQ (reference sequence). This CDR3 is CASSLSGTSSYEQYF. DNA of the CDR3: TGTGCCAGCAGCTTATCCGGGACTAGTTCTTACGAGCAGTACTTC.

V is TRBV2 and J is TRBJ1-1; D ambiguous. The CDR3 is 13 amino acids. Germline assignment: CDR1 SNHLY and CDR2 FYNNEI. V lost 3 bases, J lost 1 base, and 6 bases lay in between. Here the CDR3 reads CASSDWGNTEAFF. CDR3 bases: TGTGCCAGCAGTGATTGGGGGAACACTGAAGCTTTCTTT.

The chain combines TRBV20-1 with TRBJ2-1; D remains unclear. Germline CDR1 is DFQATT and CDR2 is SNEGSKA (reference sequence). The CDR3 totals 10 residues. V was shortened by 4 bases and J by 6 bases, with 4 bases between the two germline ends. CDR3: CSATINEQFF. As DNA, the CDR3 is TGCAGTGCTACTATCAATGAGCAGTTCTTC.

This clone showed up just once. This sequence joins TRBV29-1 and TRBJ2-1; D is undetermined. CDR3 length equals 12 residues. V lost 4 bases, J lost 9 bases, and 13 bases lay in between. CDR1 is SQVTM, CDR2 ANQGSEA, per germline. CDR3 protein: CSVVGDDFEQFF. The CDR3 DNA reads TGCAGCGTTGTCGGCGATGATTTTGAGCAGTTCTTC.

This clone was counted only a few times. The V call is TRBV11-2, the J call TRBJ1-1; 12 positions agree with TRBD1. Germline loops: CDR1 SGHAT, CDR2 FQNNGV. Trimming removed 5 bases from V and 7 bases from J; junction bases left unmatched: 11. CDR3 length: 16 amino acids. CDR3 loop: CASSPGDRGRKSEAFF. The CDR3 region has the DNA TGTGCCAGCAGCCCGGGGGACAGGGGGCGCAAGAGTGAAGCTTTCTTT.

This chain links TRBV6-5 with TRBJ2-2; D is undetermined. The CDR3 totals 13 residues. Trimming pared 5 bases from V and 4 bases from J, leaving 8 bases between. Per the germline V gene, CDR1 is MNHEY and CDR2 is SVGAGI. The CDR3 here is CASSRFATGELFF. The CDR3 nucleotides are TGTGCCAGCAGTCGATTTGCCACCGGGGAGCTGTTTTTT.

This clone appeared a few times. The chain has TRBV5-1 and TRBJ2-2, with D uncertain. This CDR3 is 12 amino acids long. Per the germline V gene, CDR1 is SGHRS and CDR2 is YFSETQ. V lost 3 bases and J 6 bases, leaving 6 bases between the germline ends. This CDR3 reads CASSYPPGELFF. DNA for the CDR3: TGCGCCAGCAGCTACCCCCCCGGGGAGCTGTTTTTT.

The rearrangement links TRBV4-1 to TRBJ1-1; no clear D. This CDR3 has 17 residues. Germline CDR1 reads MGHRA; CDR2 reads YSYEKL. Trimming shortened V by 0 bases and J by 0 bases, and 14 bases separated the two germline ends. The CDR3 DNA reads as TGCGCCAGCAGCCAAGATAAAGGACGTAAAATGAACACTGAAGCTTTCTTT. Protein: CASSQDKGRKMNTEAFF.

The J gene is TRBJ1-2, the V gene TRBV28, with a possible D match to TRBD1 (5 bases). V lost 10 bases and J lost 8, with 20 bases in between. The CDR3 runs to 13 residues. Germline V gene data show CDR1 as MDHEN and CDR2 as SYDVKM. In DNA form, the CDR3 reads TGTGCCATCACACCTAGGGGAAGTGGAGGCTACACCTTC. Its translation is CAITPRGSGGYTF.

DNA for the CDR3: TGTGCCAGCAGCTTAGAGTCGGGGCCGAACTCCTACGAGCAGTACTTC. Amino acid sequence: CASSLESGPNSYEQYF. This chain uses TRBV13 with TRBJ2-7, with D perhaps given as TRBD1 or TRBD2 (5 bases each). Germline lookup yields CDR1 PRHDT and CDR2 FYEKMQ (reference sequence). V dropped 1 base and J dropped 0 bases, with 13 bases sitting between them. The CDR3 length is 16 residues.

This clone has a handful of counts. This chain uses TRBV14 with TRBJ2-1; no definite D call. Trimming stripped 3 bases from V and 8 bases from J, with 17 bases between. The length of the CDR3 is 15 residues. Germline V gives CDR1 SGHDN, CDR2 FVKESK. This chain's CDR3 is CASSQTPSNADEQFF. DNA for the CDR3: TGTGCCAGCAGCCAGACCCCCTCGAACGCCGATGAGCAGTTCTTC.

This clone has more than one count but fewer than ten. This chain uses TRBV29-1 with TRBJ2-7; 8 nucleotides match TRBD1. V was pared by 6 bases and J by 7 bases, with 11 bases of the junction left unmatched. CDR1 is SQVTM, CDR2 ANQGSEA, per germline. The CDR3 extends over 13 amino acids. Here the CDR3 DNA reads TGCAGCGTCGTGGGACAGGTTCTAGGGGAGCAGTACTTC. Translation gives CSVVGQVLGEQYF.

The rearrangement links TRBV30 to TRBJ2-5; the match to TRBD2 covers 8 bases. Per germline, CDR1 GTSNPN and CDR2 SVGIG (reference sequence). The CDR3 sequence is 15 residues long. J gave up 5 bases and V 0 bases, and 8 bases lay outside the gene matches. The CDR3 DNA reads TGTGCCTGGAGTGTCCGGCGGGGGGCAGAGGAGACCCAGTACTTC. Amino acids: CAWSVRRGAEETQYF. The full variable domain, its missing parts supplied by reference TRBV30 and TRBJ2-5, is SQTIHQWPATLVQPVGSPLSLECTVEGTSNPNLYWYRQAAGRGLQLLFYSVGIGQISSEVPQNLSASRPQDRQFILSSKKLLLSDSGFYLCAWSVRRGAEETQYFGPGTRLLVL.

The chain employs TRBV11-2 and TRBJ1-3; D remains unclear. V was trimmed by 4 bases and J by 2 bases, leaving 12 bases between them. This CDR3 is built from 15 residues. CDR1 and CDR2 (germline): SGHAT, FQNNGV. In DNA form, the CDR3 reads TGTGCCAGCAGCTCTCGTGGGGAAGCTGGAAACACCATATATTTT. It codes for CASSSRGEAGNTIYF.

This clone was recorded only once. V is TRBV30 and J is TRBJ2-1, with 9 bases identical to TRBD2. Germline loops: CDR1 GTSNPN, CDR2 SVGIG (reference sequence). V trimming: 8 bases; J trimming: 9 bases; junction bases outside the gene matches: 11. This CDR3 has 13 residues. The CDR3 here is CASEREAPAEQFF. The CDR3 DNA reads TGTGCCAGTGAGCGGGAGGCCCCGGCTGAGCAGTTCTTC.

A note on this clone: This sample includes further DNA sequences coding for the same CDR3. The CDR3 here is CASSVSDYGYTF. The CDR3 nucleotides read TGTGCCAGTAGTGTCTCAGACTATGGCTACACCTTC. The chain has TRBV19 and TRBJ1-2; D gene uncertain. Trimming shortened V by 5 bases and J by 3 bases, and 7 bases separated the two germline ends. The CDR3 runs to 12 residues. The germline V gene encodes CDR1 LNHDA and CDR2 SQIVND (reference sequence).

The rearrangement joins TRBV6-5 to TRBJ1-5; no firm D call. CDR1 is MNHEY, CDR2 SVGAGI, per germline. Deletions cut 4 bases from V and 4 bases from J, with 8 bases between. This CDR3 region has 13 residues. CDR3 loop: CASSSNLNQPQHF. In DNA, the CDR3 is TGTGCCAGCAGTTCTAACCTAAATCAGCCCCAGCATTTT.

The CDR3 loop reads CASSLTVGTRQPQHF. The CDR3, as DNA: TGTGCCAGCAGCTTAACCGTTGGCACCAGGCAGCCCCAGCATTTT. This sequence joins TRBV7-2 and TRBJ1-5, with D uncertain. Trimming took 2 bases from V and 7 from J, leaving 15 bases between them. Looked up from germline, CDR1 is SGHTA and CDR2 is FQGNSA. The CDR3 contains 15 residues.

This CDR3 reads CASSVRRTAETQYF. CDR3 DNA sequence: TGTGCCAGCAGCGTAAGACGGACGGCAGAGACCCAGTACTTC. V gene TRBV9 combines with J gene TRBJ2-5; no reliable D call. Between the trimmed V and J ends, which lost 1 base and 4 bases, there was a span of 11 bases. Looked up from germline, CDR1 is SGDLS and CDR2 is YYNGEE. The CDR3 contains 14 residues.

The chain couples TRBV15 to TRBJ2-7; D might be TRBD1 (6 bases). CDR3 length: 12 amino acids. Germline lookup yields CDR1 LNHNV and CDR2 YYDKDF (reference sequence). Trimming removed 6 bases at V and 4 bases at J, with 10 bases between. The CDR3 DNA reads as TGTGCCACCAGGGGACACTCATACGAGCAGTACTTC. It specifies CATRGHSYEQYF.

This chain links TRBV5-8 with TRBJ2-1, with TRBD2 matching 7 bases. The germline V gene has CDR1 SGHTS and CDR2 YDEGEE. CDR3 size: 14 residues. V was clipped by 4 bases and J by 8 bases; unmatched bases: 9. The CDR3 reads CASSRGLVGDEQFF. In DNA, the CDR3 is TGTGCCAGCAGCCGCGGACTAGTCGGCGATGAGCAGTTCTTC.

The chain couples TRBV5-6 to TRBJ2-1; D uncertain. The V and J ends lost 1 base and 8 bases respectively, with 7 bases between them. Germline V gives CDR1 SGHDT, CDR2 YYEEEE. This CDR3 is 12 amino acids long. CDR3 bases: TGTGCCAGCAGCTTGAATGACTATGAGCAGTTCTTC. Translating it yields CASSLNDYEQFF.

V usage is TRBV28 and J usage is TRBJ1-4; no clear D gene. Trimming removed 5 bases from V and 6 bases from J, with 16 bases in between. Germline CDR1 and CDR2: MDHEN and SYDVKM. CDR3 length equals 15 residues. The CDR3 loop is CASSLDSLSHEKLFF. In nucleotides, the CDR3 is TGTGCCAGCAGTCTGGACTCATTATCCCATGAAAAACTGTTTTTT. The full variable domain, with the rest looked up from reference TRBV28 and TRBJ1-4, is DVKVTQSSRYLVKRTGEKVFLECVQDMDHENMFWYRQDPGLGLRLIYFSYDVKMKEKGDIPEGYSVSREKKERFSLILESASTNQTSMYLCASSLDSLSHEKLFFGSGTQLSVL.

The J gene is TRBJ2-7, the V gene TRBV4-2; possible D gene TRBD1, 6 bases. The CDR3 runs 14 residues. Per the germline V gene, CDR1 is LGHNA and CDR2 is YNFKEQ. V lost 4 bases and J lost 3, with 13 bases in between. The chain's CDR3 is CASSLDRSNYEQYF. The CDR3 nucleotides are TGTGCCAGCAGCCTCGACAGGAGCAACTACGAGCAGTACTTC.